This entry concerns a single T cell receptor beta chain. Its target is not known. This entry belongs to a study of Ad26.COV2.S vaccination and SARS-CoV-2 variants. About the study: Intramuscular Ad26.COV2.S doses were given once or twice, 56 days apart.

Clones were sequenced by immunoSEQ multiplex PCR, and TCRdb holds only the in-frame ones, with some missing. The repertoire includes fewer than 400,000 clones, 86% of them detected once, and roughly 1.9% sits in the top ten. Sample treatment: over 15 received Ad26.COV2.S at low or high dose, single or two shots; 5 received placebo; per-sample allocation not given. Sampling occurred on day 63 after the first vaccine or placebo injection. The shot given was an Ad26 vector that makes Wuhan-strain SARS-CoV-2 spike. General study results and limits: Reportedly, spike-specific CD8+ and CD4+ T cell responses achieved substantial breadth once vaccination had taken place. Across vaccine and placebo recipients, the breadth of non-spike TCRs was similar.

Germline values: CDR1 SGDLS, CDR2 YYNGEE. Trimming left V 4 bases short and J 4 bases short, with 16 bases between. This CDR3 contains 15 residues. The J gene is TRBJ2-3, the V gene TRBV9; D unclear. The sequence was collected from a person between 18 and 60 years old who received the Ad26.COV2.S COVID-19 vaccine or a placebo. Here the sequenced sample was peripheral blood, taken in a trial of Ad26.COV2.S vaccine versus placebo. CDR3 DNA: TGTGCCAGCAGCCTTGATCACCGGGTAGCAGATACGCAGTATTTT. It yields the protein CASSLDHRVADTQYF.